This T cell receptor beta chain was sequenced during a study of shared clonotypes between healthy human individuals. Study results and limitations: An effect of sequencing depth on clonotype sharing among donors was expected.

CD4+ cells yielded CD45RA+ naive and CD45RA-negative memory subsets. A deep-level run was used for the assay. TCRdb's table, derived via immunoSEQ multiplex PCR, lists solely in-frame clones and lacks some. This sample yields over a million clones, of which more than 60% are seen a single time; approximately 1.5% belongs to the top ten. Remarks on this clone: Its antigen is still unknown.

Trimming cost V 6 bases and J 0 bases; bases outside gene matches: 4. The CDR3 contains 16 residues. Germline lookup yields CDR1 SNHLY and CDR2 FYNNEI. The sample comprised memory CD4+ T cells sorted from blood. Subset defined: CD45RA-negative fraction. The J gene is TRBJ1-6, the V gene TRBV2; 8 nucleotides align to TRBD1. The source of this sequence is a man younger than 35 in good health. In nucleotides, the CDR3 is TGTGCCAGCAGGGGACAGGTCGGCTCCTATAATTCACCCCTCCACTTT. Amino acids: CASRGQVGSYNSPLHF. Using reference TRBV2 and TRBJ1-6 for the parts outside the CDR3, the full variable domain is EPEVTQTPSHQVTQMGQEVILRCVPISNHLYFYWYRQILGQKVEFLVSFYNNEISEKSEIFDDQFSVERPDGSNFTLKIRSTKLEDSAMYFCASRGQVGSYNSPLHFGNGTRLTVT.